This TCR beta chain is drawn from a study of blood T cell repertoires in COVID-19. Overall study: Sites in the United States, Italy and Spain provided acute and convalescent COVID-19 samples. From T cells, B-cell-depleted T cells, or PBMCs came the material, which was cDNA or gDNA.

In the authors' methods: From reference gene primer amplification, estimates of nucleated cell counts were derived. Some clones are missing from TCRdb's copy, which holds only in-frame ones; the method was immunoSEQ multiplex PCR. The D gene and trimming were derived from the DNA, and the V and J assignments and clone size from that table. The table shows roughly 57,000 clones, with approximately 79% occurring only once. The CDR3 spans 16 residues. The V end lost 3 bases, the J end lost 0 bases, and 10 bases lay between the germline ends. Germline CDR1 and CDR2: KGHDR and SFDVKD. In its sample, this clone was seen a few times.

The sequencing sample was made of peripheral blood. J is TRBJ2-2 and V is TRBV24-1, with a weak D call TRBD2 (6 bases). This clonotype was sampled from a man between 60 and 75 years old with acute or convalescent COVID-19. The CDR3 DNA sequence: TGTGCCACCAGTGATCTGAGACTAGCGAACACCGGGGAGCTGTTTTTT. Translation: CATSDLRLANTGELFF.